This T cell receptor beta chain was obtained from a study of CD8+ T cells in alopecia areata. At the level of the study: Administration of oral tofacitinib to treated patients was at 5 to 10 mg twice daily.

To note about this clone: Its specificity is not known.

Germline V gene sequence: CDR1 KGHSH, CDR2 LQKENI. Unmatched junction bases numbered 8, after V lost 0 bases and J lost 7 bases. This CDR3 is 17 amino acids long. Treatment described: oral pan-JAK inhibitor, 5-10 mg twice daily. Individuals with alopecia areata gave both lesional scalp punch biopsies and peripheral blood for collection. cDNA serving as the sequencing template came from extracted, reverse transcribed RNA. Method: immunoSEQ multiplex PCR; TCRdb's copy keeps in-frame clones and lacks some. Of around 19,000 clones detected, over 50% appear once; the ten largest clones hold roughly 8.2%. Study-level findings and limits: An increase in clonality over normal scalp was evident in lesional scalp, especially alopecia totalis/universalis. Scalp clonality and expanded CD8+ clones among the top 100 showed significant decreases with tofacitinib.

The clonotype comes from a human donor with alopecia areata. The chain recombines TRBV18 with TRBJ2-1, with 11 bases matching TRBD2. The sequencing here drew on skin, taken at week 4, from a patient treated with tofacitinib. In DNA form, the CDR3 reads TGTGCCAGCTCACCACCGATGGTAGCGGGGGGGCGTAATGAGCAGTTCTTC. Its translation: CASSPPMVAGGRNEQFF.